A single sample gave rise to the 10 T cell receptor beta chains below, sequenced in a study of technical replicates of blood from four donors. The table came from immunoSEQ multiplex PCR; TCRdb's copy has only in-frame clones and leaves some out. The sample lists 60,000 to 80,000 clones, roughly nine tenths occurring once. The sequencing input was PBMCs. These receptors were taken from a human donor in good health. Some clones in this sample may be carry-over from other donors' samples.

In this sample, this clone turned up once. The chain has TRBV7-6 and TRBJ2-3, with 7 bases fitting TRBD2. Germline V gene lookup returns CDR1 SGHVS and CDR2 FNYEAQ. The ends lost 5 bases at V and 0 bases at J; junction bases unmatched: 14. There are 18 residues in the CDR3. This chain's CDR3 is CASSPTPPHSGSTDTQYF. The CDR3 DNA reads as TGTGCCAGCAGCCCAACTCCCCCACATAGCGGGAGCACAGATACGCAGTATTTT.

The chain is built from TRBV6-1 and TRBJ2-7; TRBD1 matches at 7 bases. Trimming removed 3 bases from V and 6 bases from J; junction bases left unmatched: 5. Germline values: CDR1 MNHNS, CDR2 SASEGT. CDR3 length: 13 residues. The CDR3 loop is CASSDRTGAEQYF. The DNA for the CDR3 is TGTGCCAGCAGTGACCGTACAGGGGCCGAGCAGTACTTC.

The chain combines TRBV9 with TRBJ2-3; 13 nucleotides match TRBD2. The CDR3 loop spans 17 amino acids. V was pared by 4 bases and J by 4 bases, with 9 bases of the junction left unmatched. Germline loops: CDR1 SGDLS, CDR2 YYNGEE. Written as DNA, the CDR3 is TGTGCCAGCAGCCCGACTAGCGGGGGGCTCGGCGCAGATACGCAGTATTTT. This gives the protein CASSPTSGGLGADTQYF.

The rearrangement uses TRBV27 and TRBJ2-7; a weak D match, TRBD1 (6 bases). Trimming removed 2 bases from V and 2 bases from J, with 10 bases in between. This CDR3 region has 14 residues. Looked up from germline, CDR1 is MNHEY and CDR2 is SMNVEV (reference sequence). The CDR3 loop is CASSLQGQAYEQYF. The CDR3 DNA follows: TGTGCCAGCAGTTTACAGGGACAAGCCTACGAGCAGTACTTC.

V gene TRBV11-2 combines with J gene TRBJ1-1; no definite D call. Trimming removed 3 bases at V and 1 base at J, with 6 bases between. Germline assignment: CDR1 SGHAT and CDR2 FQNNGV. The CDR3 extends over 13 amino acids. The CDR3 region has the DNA TGTGCCAGCAGCTTCCAACAGAACACTGAAGCTTTCTTT. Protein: CASSFQQNTEAFF.

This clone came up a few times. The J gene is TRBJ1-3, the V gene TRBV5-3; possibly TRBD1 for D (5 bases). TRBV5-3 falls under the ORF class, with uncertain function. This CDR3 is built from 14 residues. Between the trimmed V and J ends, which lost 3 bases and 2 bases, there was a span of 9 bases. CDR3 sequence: CARSSGLAGNTIYF. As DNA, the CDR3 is TGTGCCAGAAGCTCAGGGCTCGCTGGAAACACCATATATTTT.

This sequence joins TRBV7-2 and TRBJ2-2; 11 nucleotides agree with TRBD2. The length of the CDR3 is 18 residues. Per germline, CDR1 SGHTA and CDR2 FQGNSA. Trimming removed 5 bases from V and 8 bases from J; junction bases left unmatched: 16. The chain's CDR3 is CASSNVAGGAFVSGELFF. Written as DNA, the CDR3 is TGTGCCAGCAGCAACGTAGCGGGAGGGGCCTTTGTGTCTGGGGAGCTGTTTTTT.

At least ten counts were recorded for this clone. The CDR3 DNA reads as TGCGCCAGCAGGGATCCGAAAACAGGGGGCGGTGGGACTGAAGCTTTCTTT. It translates to CASRDPKTGGGGTEAFF. The chain couples TRBV5-1 to TRBJ1-1, with 9 bases lining up with TRBD1. Trimming cost V 5 bases and J 5 bases; bases outside gene matches: 16. Germline CDR1 and CDR2: SGHRS and YFSETQ. This CDR3 has 17 residues.

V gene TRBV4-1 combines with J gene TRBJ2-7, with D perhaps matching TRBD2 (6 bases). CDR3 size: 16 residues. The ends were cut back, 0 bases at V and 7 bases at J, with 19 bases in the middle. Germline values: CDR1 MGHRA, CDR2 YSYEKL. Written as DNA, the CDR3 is TGCGCCAGCAGCCAAGAATACGGGCTAGCGAAGGATGAGCAGTACTTC. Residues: CASSQEYGLAKDEQYF.

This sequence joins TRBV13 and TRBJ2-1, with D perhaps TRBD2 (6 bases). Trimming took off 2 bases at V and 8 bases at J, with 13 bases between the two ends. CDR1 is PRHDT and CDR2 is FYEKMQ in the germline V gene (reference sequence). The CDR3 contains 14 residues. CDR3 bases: TGTGCCAGCAGCTTAAGGGCTAGCGCGGATGAGCAGTTCTTC. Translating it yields CASSLRASADEQFF.